This T cell receptor (beta chain) was captured by sequencing in a study of cytomegalovirus exposure and HLA in healthy donors. General study points: CMV antigen specificity was confirmed in vitro for three CMV-associated chains.

Researchers ran the PCR with 60 Vbeta and 13 Jbeta primers. Measured with immunoSEQ multiplex PCR; TCRdb has only the in-frame clones, and not every one. Of roughly 180,000 clones listed, more than 70% are singletons. With regard to this clone: Antigen specificity is unknown.

The sequence came from a woman aged 45-60 years in good health and CMV-seropositive. Material: PBMCs.

The chain's CDR3 is CASSLGLTGGVIDTF. The CDR3 region has the DNA TGTGCCAGCAGCTTAGGCTTGACAGGGGGTGTGATTGACACCTTC. The J gene is TRBJ1-2, the V gene TRBV7-8, with 9 bases matching TRBD1. This CDR3 has 15 residues. Germline-derived CDR1 and CDR2 are SGHVS and FQNEAQ. V dropped 1 base and J dropped 12; count of bases not matched to a gene: 12.